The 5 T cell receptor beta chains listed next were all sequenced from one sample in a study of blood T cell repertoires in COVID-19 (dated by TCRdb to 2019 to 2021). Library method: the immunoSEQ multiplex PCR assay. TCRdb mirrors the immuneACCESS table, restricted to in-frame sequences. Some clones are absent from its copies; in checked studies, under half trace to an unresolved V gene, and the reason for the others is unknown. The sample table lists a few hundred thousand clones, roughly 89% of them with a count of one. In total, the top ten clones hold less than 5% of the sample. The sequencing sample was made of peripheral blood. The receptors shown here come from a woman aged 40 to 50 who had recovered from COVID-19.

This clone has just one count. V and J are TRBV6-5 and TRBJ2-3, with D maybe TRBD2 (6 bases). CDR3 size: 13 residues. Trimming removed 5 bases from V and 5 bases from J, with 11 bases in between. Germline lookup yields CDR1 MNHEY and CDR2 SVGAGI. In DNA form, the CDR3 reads TGTGCCAGCAGTACACTAGCTGGAGATACGCAGTATTTT. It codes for CASSTLAGDTQYF.

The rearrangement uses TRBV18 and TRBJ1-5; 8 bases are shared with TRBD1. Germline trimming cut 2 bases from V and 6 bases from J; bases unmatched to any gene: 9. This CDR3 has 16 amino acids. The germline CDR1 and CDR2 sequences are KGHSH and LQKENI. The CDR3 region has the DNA TGTGCCAGCTCACCAACCTCAGGGGGCGAGGGTCAGCCCCAGCATTTT. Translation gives CASSPTSGGEGQPQHF. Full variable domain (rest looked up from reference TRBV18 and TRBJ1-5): NAGVMQNPRHLVRRRGQEARLRCSPMKGHSHVYWYRQLPEEGLKFMVYLQKENIIDESGMPKERFSAEFPKEGPSILRIQQVVRGDSAAYFCASSPTSGGEGQPQHFGDGTRLSIL.

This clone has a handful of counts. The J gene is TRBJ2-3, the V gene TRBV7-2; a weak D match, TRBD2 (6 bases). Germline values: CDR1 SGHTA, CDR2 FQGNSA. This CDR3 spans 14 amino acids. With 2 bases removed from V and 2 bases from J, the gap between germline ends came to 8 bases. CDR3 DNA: TGTGCCAGCAGCTTATCGGGGGACACAGATACGCAGTATTTT. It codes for CASSLSGDTDTQYF.

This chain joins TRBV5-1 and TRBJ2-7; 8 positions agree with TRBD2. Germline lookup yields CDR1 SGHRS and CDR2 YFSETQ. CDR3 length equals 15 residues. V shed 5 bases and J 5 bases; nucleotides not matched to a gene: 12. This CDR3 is CASRGGTGGFNEQYF. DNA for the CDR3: TGCGCCAGCAGAGGTGGAACGGGGGGGTTCAACGAGCAGTACTTC.

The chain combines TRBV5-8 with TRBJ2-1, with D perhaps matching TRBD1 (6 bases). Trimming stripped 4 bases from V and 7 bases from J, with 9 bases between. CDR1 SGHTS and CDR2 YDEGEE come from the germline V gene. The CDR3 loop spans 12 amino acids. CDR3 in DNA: TGTGCCAGCAGCCGGACAGTGAATGAGCAGTTCTTC. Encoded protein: CASSRTVNEQFF. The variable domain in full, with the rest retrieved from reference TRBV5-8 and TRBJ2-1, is EAGVTQSPTHLIKTRGQQATLRCSPISGHTSVYWYQQALGLGLQFLLWYDEGEERNRGNFPPRFSGRQFPNYSSELNVNALELEDSALYLCASSRTVNEQFFGPGTRLTVL.